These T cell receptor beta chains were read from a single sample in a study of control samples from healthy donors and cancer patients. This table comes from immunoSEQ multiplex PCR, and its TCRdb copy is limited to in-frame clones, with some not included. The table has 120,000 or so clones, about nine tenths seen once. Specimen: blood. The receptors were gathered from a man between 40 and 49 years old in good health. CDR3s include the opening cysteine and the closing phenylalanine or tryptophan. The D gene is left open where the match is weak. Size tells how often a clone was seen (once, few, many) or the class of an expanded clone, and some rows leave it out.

TGTGCCAGCAGCTTTTCGGGAAACACTGAAGCTTTCTTT	CASSFSGNTEAFF	NA	TRBV7-9	TRBJ1-1	NA
TGCGCCAGCAGCCAAAACTCCGACAGCACTGAAGCTTTCTTT	CASSQNSDSTEAFF	NA	TRBV4-3	TRBJ1-1	NA
TGTGCCAGCAGTGGTGGACAGCTGAACACTGAAGCTTTCTTT	CASSGGQLNTEAFF	NA	TRBV2	TRBJ1-1	NA
TGTGCCAGCAGTTTTTTTGGAAATGAAAAACTGTTTTTT	CASSFFGNEKLFF	NA	TRBV12-3/TRBV12-4	TRBJ1-4	NA
TGTGCCAGCAGCCAAGAATTCATAGGGGCTGGTAATTCACCCCTCCACTTT	CASSQEFIGAGNSPLHF	NA	TRBV4-2	TRBJ1-6	few
TGTGCCTGGACCCAAACGAGTAACACCATATATTTT	CAWTQTSNTIYF	NA	TRBV30	TRBJ1-3	NA
TGTGCCAGCAGTTACTCCTCTAGCGGGGGTTACGAGCAGTACTTC	CASSYSSSGGYEQYF	TRBD2	TRBV6-5	TRBJ2-7	NA
TGTGCCAGCAGTGAATTAGGGAGCTTCTATGGCTACACCTTC	CASSELGSFYGYTF	NA	TRBV25-1	TRBJ1-2	NA
TGTGCGGGTATAGGCCGCGTCGACTATGGCTACACCTTC	CAGIGRVDYGYTF	NA	TRBV12-3/TRBV12-4	TRBJ1-2	NA
TGTGCCAGCAGATTTAGCGGGGGGGCCTCCGAGCAGTACTTC	CASRFSGGASEQYF	TRBD2	TRBV5-4	TRBJ2-7	NA
TGCGCCAGCAGCTTGGGGGGACAGCGAAACATGAACACTGAAGCTTTCTTT	CASSLGGQRNMNTEAFF	TRBD1	TRBV5-1	TRBJ1-1	NA
TGTGCCAGCAGCCTCGGACAGGGGGCATACGAGCAGTACTTC	CASSLGQGAYEQYF	TRBD1	TRBV7-2	TRBJ2-7	NA
TGCCCCAGCAGCCAAGCGGGGGGGCAGACGGGGGGCCCCACAGATACGCAGTATTTT	CPSSQAGGQTGGPTDTQYF	TRBD2	TRBV4-1	TRBJ2-3	NA
TGTGCCAGAAGCCCATGCACACGGTCAGCTTTCTACAATGAGCAGTTCTTC	CARSPCTRSAFYNEQFF	NA	TRBV7-5	TRBJ2-1	NA
TGTGCCAGCAGCTTAGCACGGAGCCAAGAGACCCAGTACTTC	CASSLARSQETQYF	NA	TRBV11-3	TRBJ2-5	NA
TGCGCCAGCAGCTTGAATTTCGTCAGCTTAGTCTATGGCTACACCTTC	CASSLNFVSLVYGYTF	NA	TRBV5-1	TRBJ1-2	NA
TGTGCCAGCAGTGAAAATCGCCTCGAGCAGTACTTC	CASSENRLEQYF	NA	TRBV6-1	TRBJ2-7	NA
TGTGCCAGCAGCCCGGGACAGCTATACACCGGGGAGCTGTTTTTT	CASSPGQLYTGELFF	TRBD1	TRBV11-3	TRBJ2-2	once